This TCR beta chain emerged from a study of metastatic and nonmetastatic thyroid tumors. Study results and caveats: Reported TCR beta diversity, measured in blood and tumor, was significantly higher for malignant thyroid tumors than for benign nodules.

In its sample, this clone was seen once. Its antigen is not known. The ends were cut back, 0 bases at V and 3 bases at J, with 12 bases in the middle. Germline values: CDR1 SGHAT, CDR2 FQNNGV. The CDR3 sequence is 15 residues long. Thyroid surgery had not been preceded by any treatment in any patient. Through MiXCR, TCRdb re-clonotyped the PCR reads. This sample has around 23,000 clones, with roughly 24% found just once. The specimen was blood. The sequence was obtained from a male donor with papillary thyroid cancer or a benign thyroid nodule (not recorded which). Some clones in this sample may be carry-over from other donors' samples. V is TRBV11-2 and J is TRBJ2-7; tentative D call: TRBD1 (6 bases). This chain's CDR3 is CASSLDLGAFYEQYF. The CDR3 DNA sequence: TGTGCCAGCAGCTTAGATCTGGGGGCCTTCTACGAGCAGTACTTC. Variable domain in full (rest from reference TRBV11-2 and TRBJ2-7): EAGVAQSPRYKIIEKRQSVAFWCNPISGHATLYWYQQILGQGPKLLIQFQNNGVVDDSQLPKDRFSAERLKGVDSTLKIQPAKLEDSAVYLCASSLDLGAFYEQYFGPGTRLTVT.